Presented here are 5 T cell receptor beta chains from one specimen sequenced in a study of cytomegalovirus exposure and HLA in healthy donors. The primer mix had 60 Vbeta and 13 Jbeta primers. The protocol was immunoSEQ multiplex PCR, while the TCRdb copy is restricted to in-frame clones and leaves out a portion. This table has around 130,000 clones, around 59% appearing once. Input material: PBMCs. The receptors derive from a male donor in good health and CMV-seronegative.

V usage is TRBV29-1 and J usage is TRBJ2-1, with a weak D call TRBD2 (6 bases). This CDR3 is built from 14 residues. Per germline, CDR1 SQVTM and CDR2 ANQGSEA. Trimming stripped 5 bases from V and 0 bases from J, with 11 bases between. In DNA, the CDR3 is TGCAGCGTTCGGGGGTTAAGCTCCTACAATGAGCAGTTCTTC. This codes for CSVRGLSSYNEQFF.

The chain has TRBV6-1 and TRBJ2-2; no clear D. The CDR3 length is 13 residues. Germline CDR1 is MNHNS and CDR2 is SASEGT. Trimming took off 4 bases at V and 4 bases at J, with 7 bases between the two ends. The CDR3 loop reads CASSAPSTGELFF. CDR3 in DNA: TGTGCCAGCAGTGCGCCCAGCACCGGGGAGCTGTTTTTT.

V and J are TRBV27 and TRBJ1-6; possibly TRBD1 for D (5 bases). Germline lookup yields CDR1 MNHEY and CDR2 SMNVEV (reference sequence). This CDR3 is 13 amino acids long. The V gene lost 5 bases and the J gene lost 8 bases, with 10 bases spanning the gap. The CDR3 is CASSIREDSPLHF. As DNA, the CDR3 is TGTGCCAGCAGTATCAGGGAGGATTCACCCCTCCACTTT.

This chain joins TRBV30 and TRBJ1-2; D call uncertain. Germline CDR1 reads GTSNPN; CDR2 reads SVGIG (reference sequence). The ends were cut back, 0 bases at V and 4 bases at J, with 9 bases in the middle. This CDR3 contains 13 residues. In DNA, the CDR3 is TGTGCCTGGAGTGTAGGCGGTACCTATGGCTACACCTTC. Translating gives CAWSVGGTYGYTF.

This clone showed up just once. The chain links TRBV5-1 to TRBJ1-4, with a weak D call TRBD1 (5 bases). This CDR3 has 18 amino acids. Germline V CDR1 and CDR2: SGHRS, YFSETQ. Deletions cut 0 bases from V and 8 bases from J, with 23 bases between. The CDR3 region is CASSLGGTQSGTDEKLFF. The CDR3 DNA follows: TGCGCCAGCAGCTTGGGTGGGACTCAGAGCGGTACGGACGAAAAACTGTTTTTT. The full variable domain, with the rest looked up from reference TRBV5-1 and TRBJ1-4, is KAGVTQTPRYLIKTRGQQVTLSCSPISGHRSVSWYQQTPGQGLQFLFEYFSETQRNKGNFPGRFSGRQFSNSRSEMNVSTLELGDSALYLCASSLGGTQSGTDEKLFFGSGTQLSVL.